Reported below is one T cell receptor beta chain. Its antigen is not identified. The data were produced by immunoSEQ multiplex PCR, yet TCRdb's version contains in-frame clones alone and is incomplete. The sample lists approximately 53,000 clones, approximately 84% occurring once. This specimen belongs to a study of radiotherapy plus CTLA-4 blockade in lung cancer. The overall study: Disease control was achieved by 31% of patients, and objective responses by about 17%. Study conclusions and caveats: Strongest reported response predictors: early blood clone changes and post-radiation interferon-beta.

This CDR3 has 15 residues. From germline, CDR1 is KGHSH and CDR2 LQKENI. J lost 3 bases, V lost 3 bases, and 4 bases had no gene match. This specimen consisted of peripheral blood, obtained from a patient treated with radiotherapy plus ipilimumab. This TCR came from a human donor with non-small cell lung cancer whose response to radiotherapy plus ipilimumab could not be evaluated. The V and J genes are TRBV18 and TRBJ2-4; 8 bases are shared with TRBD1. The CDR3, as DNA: TGTGCCAGCTCACCTACGGACAGGGACAAAAACATTCAGTACTTC. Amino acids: CASSPTDRDKNIQYF.